What follows are 30 T cell receptor beta chains derived from one specimen sequenced in a study of CDR3 diversity in severe acne. Using its own MiXCR run on the PCR reads, TCRdb lists one record per CDR3 protein. The table has under 100,000 distinct CDR3 sequences, 45% to 50% seen once. The sequencing input was blood. These receptors were obtained from a male donor in good health, serving as a control.

Many counts were recorded for this clonotype. V is TRBV6-5 and J is TRBJ2-7, with 8 bases aligning to TRBD1. The CDR3 is 22 residues long. Unmatched junction bases numbered 32, after V lost 4 bases and J lost 6 bases. Per the germline V gene, CDR1 is MNHEY and CDR2 is SVGAGI. CDR3 in DNA: TGTGCCAGCAGTTTACTCGCTTTCGCTTGTTTGGACAGGGAAGGATGGGCTGGCGAGCAGTACTTC. Its translation is CASSLLAFACLDREGWAGEQYF.

This clonotype is judged medium-sized. The chain links TRBV24-1 to TRBJ2-2; D is undetermined. V shed 3 bases and J shed 5 bases, with 9 bases lying between them. The CDR3 loop spans 14 amino acids. Looked up from germline, CDR1 is KGHDR and CDR2 is SFDVKD. CDR3 coding DNA: TGTGCCACCAGTGATCGACGAGAGACCGGGGAGCTGTTTTTT. Translated, it gives CATSDRRETGELFF.

The rearrangement links TRBV2 to TRBJ2-2, with a possible D match to TRBD2 (5 bases). Trimming stripped 8 bases from V and 0 bases from J, with 13 bases between. This CDR3 has 15 residues. Per the germline V gene, CDR1 is SNHLY and CDR2 is FYNNEI. The CDR3 DNA is TGTGCCAGCTCCGGGGTAGCGACGAACACCGGGGAGCTGTTTTTT. Encoded protein: CASSGVATNTGELFF. Supplemented by reference TRBV2 and TRBJ2-2, the full variable domain reads EPEVTQTPSHQVTQMGQEVILRCVPISNHLYFYWYRQILGQKVEFLVSFYNNEISEKSEIFDDQFSVERPDGSNFTLKIRSTKLEDSAMYFCASSGVATNTGELFFGEGSRLTVL.

Of note for this clonotype: One base away lies a much larger clone, so this may be a sequencing read error. The DNA for the CDR3 is TGCAGCGCGGCAGCGGGAAATCAGCCCCAGCATTTT. It encodes CSAAAGNQPQHF. This rearrangement joins TRBV29-1 to TRBJ1-5; D ambiguous. Germline V gives CDR1 SQVTM, CDR2 ANQGSEA. This CDR3 has 12 amino acids. V lost 7 bases to trimming and J lost 4 bases, with 11 bases between them.

This rearrangement joins TRBV6-1 to TRBJ2-1; 12 nucleotides line up with TRBD2. CDR1 and CDR2 (germline): MNHNS, SASEGT. CDR3 length: 14 amino acids. Losses at the gene ends were 5 bases for V and 8 bases for J; bases not matched to a gene: 4. In DNA, the CDR3 is TGTGCCAGCAGTAGGACTAGCGGGAAGGATGAGCAGTTCTTC. It specifies CASSRTSGKDEQFF.

The chain combines TRBV7-9 with TRBJ2-7; 7 bases fit TRBD2. The V and J ends lost 5 bases and 4 bases, in that order; junction bases with no gene match: 11. The CDR3 has 15 amino acids. Germline-derived CDR1 and CDR2 are SEHNR and FQNEAQ (reference sequence). The CDR3 coding sequence is TGTGCCAGCAGCCCCGAAAGCGGGATTAATTACGAGCAGTACTTC. This gives the protein CASSPESGINYEQYF.

This clonotype was picked up a small number of times. The V gene is TRBV9, the J gene TRBJ1-5, with D possibly matching TRBD1 (5 bases). Looked up from germline, CDR1 is SGDLS and CDR2 is YYNGEE. The V end lost 5 bases, the J end lost 2 bases, and 14 bases lay between the germline ends. This CDR3 comprises 15 residues. This CDR3 reads CASRDGQVGNQPQHF. For the CDR3, the DNA is TGTGCCAGCAGAGACGGACAAGTCGGCAATCAGCCCCAGCATTTT.

The V call is TRBV2, the J call TRBJ1-1; the D is unclear. V dropped 5 bases and J dropped 7 bases, with 14 bases sitting between them. Germline assignment: CDR1 SNHLY and CDR2 FYNNEI. The CDR3 is 13 residues long. The CDR3 DNA follows: TGTGCCAGCAGTTTAGCAGGAGGAATTGAAGCTTTCTTT. It specifies CASSLAGGIEAFF.

The V gene is TRBV7-8, the J gene TRBJ1-1, with 8 nucleotides matching TRBD1. The germline V gene encodes CDR1 SGHVS and CDR2 FQNEAQ. The CDR3 totals 14 residues. V dropped 2 bases and J dropped 5; count of bases not matched to a gene: 4. CDR3 sequence reads: CASSLQGAWTEAFF. The CDR3 bases are TGTGCCAGCAGCTTACAGGGGGCATGGACTGAAGCTTTCTTT.

This clonotype showed up many times. The rearrangement links TRBV20-1 to TRBJ2-1, with 10 bases lining up with TRBD2. Germline values: CDR1 DFQATT, CDR2 SNEGSKA (reference sequence). The CDR3 consists of 13 residues. The ends lost 6 bases at V and 8 bases at J; junction bases unmatched: 7. The CDR3 is CSAPAGGWDEQFF. The CDR3 coding sequence is TGCAGTGCCCCAGCGGGAGGGTGGGATGAGCAGTTCTTC.

This clonotype was counted ten times or more. V usage is TRBV7-2 and J usage is TRBJ2-3; D unresolved. V dropped 3 bases and J dropped 4 bases, with 5 bases sitting between them. The CDR3 spans 12 residues. Germline V gene data show CDR1 as SGHTA and CDR2 as FQGNSA. The CDR3 spells CASSLYADTQYF. Here the CDR3 DNA reads TGTGCCAGCAGCTTGTACGCAGATACGCAGTATTTT. Full variable domain (outside the CDR3, taken from reference TRBV7-2 and TRBJ2-3): GAGVSQSPSNKVTEKGKDVELRCDPISGHTALYWYRQSLGQGLEFLIYFQGNSAPDKSGLPSDRFSAERTGGSVSTLTIQRTQQEDSAVYLCASSLYADTQYFGPGTRLTVL.

The J gene is TRBJ2-5, the V gene TRBV7-8, with D tentatively TRBD1 (5 bases). The J call is doubtful: the DNA matches TRBJ2-1 better. The CDR3 runs 13 residues. CDR1 SGHVS and CDR2 FQNEAQ come from the germline V gene. The CDR3, as DNA: TGTGCCAGCAGCAGGGGTTGGGGCAATGAGCAGTTCTTC. The encoded protein is CASSRGWGNEQFF.

This rearrangement joins TRBV20-1 to TRBJ2-7; TRBD2 matches 7 bases. CDR1 and CDR2 from the germline V gene are DFQATT and SNEGSKA (reference sequence). This CDR3 is 13 amino acids long. J lost 6 bases, V lost 3 bases, and 8 bases had no gene match. The CDR3 region has the DNA TGCAGTGCTAGGGCTAGCGGAGTAAGCGAGCAGTACTTC. Translation gives CSARASGVSEQYF.

This clonotype appeared a few times. Here the CDR3 DNA reads TGTGCCAGCAGCTCAAACAACCCGTCGCCTTATCATTGGTATGGCTACACCTTC. Its translation: CASSSNNPSPYHWYGYTF. The V gene is TRBV7-9, the J gene TRBJ1-2; no firm D call. V lost 4 bases and J 5 bases, leaving 26 bases between the germline ends. Germline CDR1 reads SEHNR; CDR2 reads FQNEAQ (reference sequence). The CDR3 consists of 18 residues.

The rearrangement joins TRBV18 to TRBJ2-1; 12 bases are shared with TRBD2. CDR1 KGHSH and CDR2 LQKENI come from the germline V gene. Losses at the gene ends were 2 bases for V and 8 bases for J; bases not matched to a gene: 4. The CDR3 extends over 15 amino acids. In DNA form, the CDR3 reads TGTGCCAGCTCACCATTGACTAGCGGGGGTGATGAGCAGTTCTTC. It is translated as CASSPLTSGGDEQFF. The full variable domain, with the rest looked up from reference TRBV18 and TRBJ2-1, is NAGVMQNPRHLVRRRGQEARLRCSPMKGHSHVYWYRQLPEEGLKFMVYLQKENIIDESGMPKERFSAEFPKEGPSILRIQQVVRGDSAAYFCASSPLTSGGDEQFFGPGTRLTVL.

This chain connects TRBV7-4 to TRBJ2-7; no clear D. Between the trimmed V and J ends, which lost 4 bases and 0 bases, there was a span of 7 bases. The CDR3 has 13 amino acids. Germline values: CDR1 SGHVT, CDR2 SQSDAQ. CDR3 bases: TGTGCCAGCAGCTCCCCGGGCTCCTACGAGCAGTACTTC. Amino acid sequence: CASSSPGSYEQYF.

The chain couples TRBV20-1 to TRBJ2-7; D is possibly TRBD1 (5 bases). CDR3 size: 15 residues. V shed 6 bases and J shed 2 bases, with 20 bases lying between them. The germline CDR1 and CDR2 sequences are DFQATT and SNEGSKA (reference sequence). The CDR3 is CSARRGGSATYEQYF. The DNA of the CDR3 is TGCAGTGCCCGAAGGGGTGGCAGCGCCACCTACGAGCAGTACTTC.

In this sample, this clonotype turned up many times. V usage is TRBV11-2 and J usage is TRBJ2-7; TRBD2 agrees at 8 bases. Germline V gene sequence: CDR1 SGHAT, CDR2 FQNNGV. The V and J ends lost 5 bases and 0 bases, in that order; junction bases with no gene match: 6. This CDR3 region has 15 residues. The CDR3 bases are TGTGCCAGCAGCAATCTAGCGGGCCCCTCCTACGAGCAGTACTTC. The encoded protein is CASSNLAGPSYEQYF.

This clonotype was recorded many times. The DNA for the CDR3 is TGTGCCAGCAGTGATCTCGGGAATACCTACGAGCAGTACTTC. Translating gives CASSDLGNTYEQYF. The genes are TRBV6-1 and TRBJ2-7; tentatively, D is TRBD2 (5 bases). The CDR3 runs to 14 residues. Between the trimmed V and J ends, which lost 3 bases and 2 bases, there was a span of 11 bases. CDR1 MNHNS and CDR2 SASEGT come from the germline V gene.

This rearrangement joins TRBV7-9 to TRBJ1-2; D is perhaps TRBD1 (5 bases). Germline CDR1 is SEHNR and CDR2 is FQNEAQ (reference sequence). The germline V and J ends were trimmed by 5 bases and 8 bases, with 15 bases remaining between them. The CDR3 covers 13 residues. The DNA of the CDR3 is TGTGCCAGCAGCCCGGGGACTAGGGAGGGCTACACCTTC. Translated, it gives CASSPGTREGYTF.

By share, this clonotype counts as medium-sized. CDR3 sequence (DNA): TGTGCCAGCAGCTCGGGACAGGCAAATTCACCCCTCCACTTT. Translating it yields CASSSGQANSPLHF. The chain couples TRBV6-4 to TRBJ1-6; 8 nucleotides align to TRBD1. Germline CDR1 and CDR2: MRHNA and SNTAGT. This CDR3 comprises 14 residues. J gave up 7 bases and V 6 bases, and 5 bases lay outside the gene matches.

This clonotype has ten or more counts. This sequence joins TRBV5-5 and TRBJ2-2, with TRBD2 matching 8 bases. CDR1 and CDR2 from the germline V gene are SGHKS and YYEKEE (reference sequence). This CDR3 comprises 15 residues. V lost 0 bases, J lost 3 bases, and 1 base stayed unmatched. CDR3 sequence reads: CASSLVLADTGELFF. The CDR3 DNA reads as TGTGCCAGCAGCTTGGTACTAGCGGACACCGGGGAGCTGTTTTTT.

The chain has TRBV12-5 and TRBJ2-7; 9 bases are shared with TRBD1. The length of the CDR3 is 13 residues. Germline CDR1 is LGHNT and CDR2 is FRNRAP. The CDR3 DNA sequence: TGTGCGAGTACCGGGACAGGGCACTACGAGCAGTACTTC. Protein: CASTGTGHYEQYF.

This clonotype qualifies as medium-sized. This rearrangement joins TRBV2 to TRBJ2-3; D remains ambiguous. Germline loops: CDR1 SNHLY, CDR2 FYNNEI. The CDR3 covers 12 residues. The V end lost 5 bases, the J end lost 5 bases, and 8 bases lay between the germline ends. CDR3 loop: CASSFTEDTQYF. The CDR3 coding sequence is TGTGCCAGCAGTTTCACGGAAGATACGCAGTATTTT.

This clonotype was observed at least ten times. The junction does not match germline at one end; this may be a read error. CDR3 amino acids: CSARAGQDYYEQYF. CDR3 DNA: TGCAGTGCGAGAGCGGGACAGGATTACTACGAGCAGTACTTC. This chain links TRBV20-1 with TRBJ2-7; TRBD1 might be the D (8 bases). Germline-derived CDR1 and CDR2 are DFQATT and SNEGSKA (reference sequence). This CDR3 contains 14 residues.

Ten or more counts support this clonotype. The chain carries TRBV29-1 and TRBJ2-2; 13 nucleotides align to TRBD2. The CDR3 extends over 14 amino acids. Looked up from germline, CDR1 is SQVTM and CDR2 is ANQGSEA. V gave up 4 bases and J gave up 5 bases; unmatched junction bases: 1. The CDR3 protein is CSVGLAGGTGELFF. CDR3 nucleotide sequence: TGCAGCGTTGGACTAGCGGGAGGTACCGGGGAGCTGTTTTTT.

V is TRBV5-6 and J is TRBJ1-2, with 7 bases fitting TRBD1. Germline CDR1 reads SGHDT; CDR2 reads YYEEEE. V lost 3 bases, J lost 2 bases, and 4 bases stayed unmatched. The CDR3 is 14 residues long. In nucleotides, the CDR3 is TGTGCCAGCAGCTGGGACAGTAAGAACTATGGCTACACCTTC. It translates to CASSWDSKNYGYTF.

This chain joins TRBV19 and TRBJ2-7; 8 positions match TRBD2. Germline CDR1 is LNHDA and CDR2 is SQIVND (reference sequence). The CDR3 runs to 14 residues. CDR3 amino acids: CENKTSGGGREQYF. The DNA of the CDR3 is TGTGAAAATAAAACCTCCGGGGGCGGGAGGGAGCAGTACTTC.

CDR3 sequence: CSASGAGDYEQYF. The CDR3 nucleotides read TGCAGTGCTAGTGGAGCGGGAGACTACGAGCAGTACTTC. V and J are TRBV20-1 and TRBJ2-7, with 8 bases matching TRBD2. This CDR3 contains 13 residues. Trimming at V came to 3 bases and at J to 3 bases, leaving 4 bases not matched to a gene. Per germline, CDR1 DFQATT and CDR2 SNEGSKA (reference sequence).

This clonotype was seen a few times. The chain links TRBV3-1 to TRBJ2-5; D is unclear. CDR1 LGHDT and CDR2 YNNKEL come from the germline V gene (reference sequence). There are 12 residues in the CDR3. The V end lost 7 bases, the J end lost 2 bases, and 8 bases lay between the germline ends. CDR3 in amino acids: CASTSLQETQYF. DNA of the CDR3: TGTGCCAGCACCTCCCTACAAGAGACCCAGTACTTC.